Below, 20 T cell receptor beta chains from the same sample are listed, as sequenced in a study of T cell responses to AZD1222 COVID-19 vaccine. The method was immunoSEQ multiplex PCR; TCRdb's version includes in-frame clones alone and lacks a portion of them. Altogether roughly 120,000 clones are present, roughly 88% being singletons, with the ten largest covering 10% to 15%. Here the sequenced sample was peripheral blood, taken on day 0 of MenACWY control vaccination. Receptors originate from an adult in good health.

The chain recombines TRBV7-3 with TRBJ2-3; a weak D match, TRBD1 (5 bases). The germline gives CDR1 SGHTA, CDR2 FQGTGA. V was cut by 5 bases and J by 1 base, with 10 bases left in between. The CDR3 is 14 residues long. In DNA, the CDR3 is TGTGCCAGCAGCCCCGGCAGGGGCACAGATACGCAGTATTTT. Translating gives CASSPGRGTDTQYF.

The chain joins TRBV3-1 (or the pseudogene TRBV3-2) to TRBJ2-3, with unresolved D. Trimming pared 0 bases from V and 8 bases from J, leaving 9 bases between. Germline lookup yields CDR1 LGHDT and CDR2 YNNKEL (reference sequence). This CDR3 contains 13 residues. This CDR3 reads CASSQDLEGTQYF. The DNA for the CDR3 is TGTGCCAGCAGCCAAGATTTAGAAGGTACGCAGTATTTT.

The V gene is TRBV23-1, the J gene TRBJ2-7, with a tentative D call TRBD1 (7 bases). TRBV23-1 is an ORF; its function is uncertain. The CDR3 sequence is 17 residues long. The V and J ends lost 0 bases and 2 bases respectively, with 17 bases between them. DNA of the CDR3: TGCGCCAGCAGTCAATCGGAGACAGGGAGGCGTACCTACGAGCAGTACTTC. This translates into CASSQSETGRRTYEQYF.

This sequence joins TRBV19 and TRBJ2-7; 9 bases fit TRBD2. CDR1 and CDR2 (germline): LNHDA, SQIVND (reference sequence). The CDR3 covers 16 residues. J was trimmed by 5 bases and V by 8 bases; bases with no gene match: 16. The CDR3 bases are TGTGCCAGTCTCCCCCGGGGGGGACTAGCTACCCACGAGCAGTACTTC. Protein: CASLPRGGLATHEQYF.

A few counts support this clone. The CDR3 DNA follows: TGTGCCAGCAGTTTACAGCTGAACACTGAAGCTTTCTTT. Protein product: CASSLQLNTEAFF. The rearrangement joins TRBV12-3 or TRBV12-4 to TRBJ1-1, with no clear D. Trimming cost V 2 bases and J 0 bases, with 4 bases left between them. The CDR3 runs to 13 residues.

The V gene is TRBV7-2, the J gene TRBJ2-5; TRBD1 or TRBD2 may be the D gene (5 bases each). There are 14 residues in the CDR3. Germline V lookup: CDR1 SGHTA, CDR2 FQGNSA. Trimming took 1 base from V and 7 from J, leaving 13 bases between them. This chain's CDR3 is CASSLEWSRGTQYF. The CDR3 DNA sequence: TGTGCCAGCAGCTTAGAGTGGTCGAGGGGGACCCAGTACTTC.

V gene TRBV7-2 combines with J gene TRBJ2-3; D remains unclear. The V and J ends lost 5 bases and 2 bases respectively, with 14 bases between them. The CDR3 has 15 amino acids. From germline, CDR1 is SGHTA and CDR2 FQGNSA. CDR3 coding DNA: TGTGCCAGCAGCCCGGCCGGTGTCTCCACAGATACGCAGTATTTT. This translates into CASSPAGVSTDTQYF.

The chain employs TRBV29-1 and TRBJ1-1, with D hard to call. V lost 4 bases to trimming and J lost 5 bases, with 20 bases between them. CDR1 is SQVTM, CDR2 ANQGSEA, per germline. This CDR3 comprises 15 residues. The CDR3, as DNA: TGCAGCGTTGTCCCTGCAGTGATGAGAGTAACTGAAGCTTTCTTT. It is translated as CSVVPAVMRVTEAFF.

The chain employs TRBV27 and TRBJ2-7; 10 bases agree with TRBD2. CDR1 MNHEY and CDR2 SMNVEV come from the germline V gene (reference sequence). The length of the CDR3 is 18 residues. V dropped 4 bases and J dropped 4; count of bases not matched to a gene: 16. CDR3 region: CASSSLNPGLASRYEQYF. The CDR3 DNA reads TGTGCCAGCAGTTCCCTTAATCCGGGACTAGCGTCTAGATACGAGCAGTACTTC.

The chain links TRBV4-3 to TRBJ1-2; 9 bases map to TRBD1. CDR1 is LGHNA and CDR2 is YSLEER in the germline V gene. Trimming at V came to 1 base and at J to 2 bases, leaving 8 bases not matched to a gene. The CDR3 is 17 amino acids. In DNA, the CDR3 is TGCGCCAGCAGCCAAGGGCTTTTGACAGGGGGGAACTATGGCTACACCTTC. This sequence encodes CASSQGLLTGGNYGYTF.

The chain combines TRBV20-1 with TRBJ1-2; no reliable D call. Deletions cut 3 bases from V and 8 bases from J, with 10 bases between. Germline assignment: CDR1 DFQATT and CDR2 SNEGSKA (reference sequence). The CDR3 contains 11 residues. Here the CDR3 DNA reads TGCAGTGCTAGTCACGGGAGAGGCTACACCTTC. Translating gives CSASHGRGYTF.

V usage is TRBV7-9 and J usage is TRBJ1-3, with 10 bases lining up with TRBD1. CDR3 length: 16 amino acids. After removal of 8 bases from V and 2 bases from J, the junction contained 9 bases not matched to a gene. From germline, CDR1 is SEHNR and CDR2 FQNEAQ (reference sequence). The CDR3 DNA reads TGTGCCAGCGGGGAGGGACAGGGGAATGCTGGAAACACCATATATTTT. Amino acid sequence: CASGEGQGNAGNTIYF.

The rearrangement links TRBV3-1 (or the pseudogene TRBV3-2) to TRBJ1-4; the match to TRBD1 covers 7 bases. The germline V gene encodes CDR1 LGHDT and CDR2 YNNKEL (reference sequence). This CDR3 has 14 residues. V shed 4 bases, J shed 5 bases, and the junction held 4 bases outside the gene matches. CDR3: CASSLDRANEKLFF. CDR3 in DNA: TGTGCCAGCAGCCTCGACAGGGCGAATGAAAAACTGTTTTTT.

The genes are TRBV28 and TRBJ1-3, with D uncertain. There are 15 residues in the CDR3. Trimming removed 10 bases at V and 4 bases at J, with 20 bases between. Germline CDR1 and CDR2: MDHEN and SYDVKM. CDR3 loop: CATDPGQAAGNTIYF. Here the CDR3 DNA reads TGTGCCACCGACCCCGGCCAGGCCGCAGGAAACACCATATATTTT.

The chain is built from TRBV29-1 and TRBJ2-3; 7 bases map to TRBD2. The trim removed 4 bases at V and 0 bases at J, leaving 13 bases unmatched. This CDR3 region has 17 residues. Germline CDR1 SQVTM, CDR2 ANQGSEA. Here the CDR3 DNA reads TGCAGCGTTGTAGAGAGGGCCGGGACTACTAGCACAGATACGCAGTATTTT. Translated, it gives CSVVERAGTTSTDTQYF.

The V gene is TRBV10-3, the J gene TRBJ1-5, with 9 bases fitting TRBD1. The CDR3 runs 13 residues. With 10 bases clipped from V and 4 bases from J, the junction kept 5 bases outside the gene matches. Germline CDR1 reads ENHRY; CDR2 reads SYGVKD. CDR3: CATKQGANQPQHF. The CDR3 DNA sequence: TGTGCCACAAAACAGGGGGCAAATCAGCCCCAGCATTTT.

The chain has TRBV28 and TRBJ1-6, with D maybe TRBD1 (6 bases). The CDR3 spans 14 residues. Germline CDR1 MDHEN, CDR2 SYDVKM. The ends were cut back, 7 bases at V and 8 bases at J, with 15 bases in the middle. CDR3: CASIAGTSYSPLHF. In DNA form, the CDR3 reads TGTGCCAGCATTGCCGGGACATCTTATTCACCCCTCCACTTT. The full variable domain, completed using reference TRBV28 and TRBJ1-6, is DVKVTQSSRYLVKRTGEKVFLECVQDMDHENMFWYRQDPGLGLRLIYFSYDVKMKEKGDIPEGYSVSREKKERFSLILESASTNQTSMYLCASIAGTSYSPLHFGNGTRLTVT.

This clone appeared a single time. This rearrangement joins TRBV5-4 to TRBJ2-7, with D possibly being TRBD2 (5 bases). Germline CDR1 and CDR2: SGHNT and YYREEE (reference sequence). The CDR3 covers 11 residues. The V end lost 5 bases, the J end lost 6 bases, and 9 bases lay between the germline ends. CDR3: CASRSGFEQYF. The DNA of the CDR3 is TGTGCCAGCAGGTCGGGGTTCGAGCAGTACTTC. Variable domain in full (rest from reference TRBV5-4 and TRBJ2-7): ETGVTQSPTHLIKTRGQQVTLRCSSQSGHNTVSWYQQALGQGPQFIFQYYREEENGRGNFPPRFSGLQFPNYSSELNVNALELDDSALYLCASRSGFEQYFGPGTRLTVT.

The chain is built from TRBV11-2 and TRBJ1-3; no reliable D call. The CDR3 has 15 residues. Between the trimmed V and J ends, which lost 5 bases and 4 bases, there was a span of 15 bases. Germline values: CDR1 SGHAT, CDR2 FQNNGV. The CDR3 nucleotides read TGTGCCAGCAGCCGGCCTTATGTCTGGGGAAACACCATATATTTT. Amino acids: CASSRPYVWGNTIYF.

The chain is built from TRBV6-5 and TRBJ2-2; D possibly corresponds to TRBD1 (5 bases). CDR1 and CDR2 from the germline V gene are MNHEY and SVGAGI. CDR3 size: 15 residues. Trimming left V 0 bases short and J 6 bases short, with 11 bases between. The CDR3 nucleotides read TGTGCCAGCAGTTACTCGGTTGGGGCGGCCGGGGAGCTGTTTTTT. It yields the protein CASSYSVGAAGELFF.